This T cell receptor (beta chain) was observed in a study of response to subunit inactivated influenza vaccine. TCRdb ran MiXCR on the RT-PCR reads and lists one entry per CDR3 protein. This table holds about 700,000 distinct CDR3 sequences, about 15% found once. Germline assignment: CDR1 SGHAT and CDR2 FQNNGV. The J segment lost 10 bases and the V segment lost 4 bases, leaving 16 bases of the junction unmatched. This CDR3 is 15 amino acids long. This rearrangement joins TRBV11-2 to TRBJ2-7; TRBD1 matches at 7 bases. The clonotype comes from a man aged 50 or older who received an inactivated influenza vaccine. This specimen consisted of PBMCs from blood, obtained around two weeks before vaccination. CDR3 sequence: CASSYGQVALQGQYF. For the CDR3, the DNA is TGTGCCAGCAGCTACGGACAGGTGGCGTTACAGGGACAGTACTTC. The whole variable domain, filled in from reference TRBV11-2 and TRBJ2-7, reads EAGVAQSPRYKIIEKRQSVAFWCNPISGHATLYWYQQILGQGPKLLIQFQNNGVVDDSQLPKDRFSAERLKGVDSTLKIQPAKLEDSAVYLCASSYGQVALQGQYFGPGTRLTVT.